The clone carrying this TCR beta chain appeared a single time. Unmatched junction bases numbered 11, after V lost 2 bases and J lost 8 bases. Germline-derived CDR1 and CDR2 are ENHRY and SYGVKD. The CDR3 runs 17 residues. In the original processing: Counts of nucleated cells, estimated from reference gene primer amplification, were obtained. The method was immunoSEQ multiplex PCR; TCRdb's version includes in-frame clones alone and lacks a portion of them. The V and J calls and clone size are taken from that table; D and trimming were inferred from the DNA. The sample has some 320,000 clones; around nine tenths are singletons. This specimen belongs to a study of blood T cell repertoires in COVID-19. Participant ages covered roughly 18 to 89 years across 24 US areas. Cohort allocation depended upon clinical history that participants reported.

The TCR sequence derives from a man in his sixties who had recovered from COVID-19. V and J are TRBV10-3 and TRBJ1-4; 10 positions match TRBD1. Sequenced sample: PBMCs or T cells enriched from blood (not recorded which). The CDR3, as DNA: TGTGCCATCAGTGAGCCCCGGACAGGGGGTTTTGGAGAAAAACTGTTTTTT. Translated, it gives CAISEPRTGGFGEKLFF.